This TCR beta chain stems from a study of blood T cell repertoires in COVID-19. The wider study: The United States, Italy and Spain were the sources of the acute and convalescent COVID-19 samples. The cDNA or gDNA used as material had been derived from T cells, B-cell-depleted T cells, or PBMCs.

Germline V gene sequence: CDR1 SGHRS, CDR2 YFSETQ. This CDR3 contains 15 residues. The V gene lost 0 bases and the J gene lost 1 base, with 10 bases spanning the gap. Authors' analysis steps: Estimation of nucleated cell counts was performed using reference gene primer amplification. Some clones are missing from TCRdb's copy, which holds only in-frame ones; the method was immunoSEQ multiplex PCR. V, J and clone size reflect that table, while D and trimming were determined from the DNA. This sample yields about 200,000 clones, of which around 85% are seen a single time; 6% to 9.5% belongs to the top ten. Comment on this clone: The same CDR3 also results from other DNA sequences found in this sample.

The sequenced sample consisted of peripheral blood. The V call is TRBV5-1, the J call TRBJ1-1, with a weak D call TRBD1 (5 bases). This clonotype was obtained from a woman older than 75 with acute or convalescent COVID-19. The CDR3 DNA sequence: TGCGCCAGCAGCTTGGTTTTTAGGGGGAACACTGAAGCTTTCTTT. It encodes CASSLVFRGNTEAFF.